One sample yielded the 18 T cell receptor beta chains listed below, sequenced in a study of cytomegalovirus exposure and HLA in healthy donors. PCR employed 60 Vbeta and 13 Jbeta primers. Profiled with immunoSEQ multiplex PCR; TCRdb holds only in-frame clones, not every one. The sample yields under 140,000 clones, over 60% seen once. Sample: PBMCs. The origin of the receptors is a woman in her 30s in good health and CMV-seronegative.

As regards this clone: Its ends do not fully match the called genes, so a read error is possible. The CDR3 DNA is TGCGCCAGCAGCCAAGATCCGGGGGGCGGGCGTCCTGAGGCTTTCTTT. Amino acid sequence: CASSQDPGGGRPEAFF. The J gene is TRBJ1-1, the V gene TRBV4-1, with a weak D call TRBD1 (6 bases). CDR3 size: 16 residues. The germline gives CDR1 MGHRA, CDR2 YSYEKL.

The chain couples TRBV10-3 to TRBJ1-4; D is ambiguous. CDR1 is ENHRY, CDR2 SYGVKD, per germline. The CDR3 length is 13 residues. V lost 0 bases and J 8 bases, leaving 7 bases between the germline ends. Here the CDR3 reads CAISESTDEKLFF. The CDR3 bases are TGTGCCATCAGTGAGTCGACTGACGAAAAACTGTTTTTT.

This chain connects TRBV4-3 to TRBJ1-1; tentative D call: TRBD1 (6 bases). The ends were cut back, 1 base at V and 5 bases at J, with 14 bases in the middle. The CDR3 spans 15 residues. Germline CDR1 and CDR2: LGHNA and YSLEER. The CDR3 nucleotides are TGCGCCAGCAGCCAAGCGGACAGTGTTGGTACTGAAGCTTTCTTT. As protein: CASSQADSVGTEAFF.

The rearrangement uses TRBV4-3 and TRBJ1-6, with 10 bases fitting TRBD1. Germline V gene data show CDR1 as LGHNA and CDR2 as YSLEER. The CDR3 contains 17 residues. Unmatched junction bases numbered 9, after V lost 2 bases and J lost 8 bases. CDR3 loop: CASSQTSGTGVYSPLHF. The CDR3 DNA reads as TGCGCCAGCAGCCAAACCTCCGGGACAGGGGTTTATTCACCCCTCCACTTT.

The J gene is TRBJ2-1, the V gene TRBV27; D is possibly TRBD1 (7 bases). The CDR3 loop spans 15 amino acids. The V end was cut by 7 bases, the J end by 4 bases, with 17 bases between. Looked up from germline, CDR1 is MNHEY and CDR2 is SMNVEV (reference sequence). CDR3 in amino acids: CASTKSGGLYNEQFF. DNA for the CDR3: TGTGCCAGCACCAAATCAGGGGGGCTGTACAATGAGCAGTTCTTC.

This clone was picked up a small number of times. The rearrangement links TRBV7-2 to TRBJ1-5; 7 bases fit TRBD1. Trimming took 6 bases from V and 1 from J; bases not matched to a gene: 6. Germline loops: CDR1 SGHTA, CDR2 FQGNSA. The CDR3 runs to 15 residues. The CDR3 sequence is CASRQTGVSNQPQHF. The CDR3, as DNA: TGTGCCAGCAGGCAAACAGGGGTAAGCAATCAGCCCCAGCATTTT.

The chain joins TRBV4-3 to TRBJ1-5; 8 bases agree with TRBD1. Germline-derived CDR1 and CDR2 are LGHNA and YSLEER. V gave up 3 bases and J gave up 2 bases; unmatched junction bases: 6. The CDR3 spans 16 residues. CDR3 coding DNA: TGCGCCAGCAGCCATGGGCCGACAGGGGGCAATCAGCCCCAGCATTTT. Amino acids: CASSHGPTGGNQPQHF.

This clone was seen only a few times. DNA of the CDR3: TGCGCCAGCAGACGGGACAGGAATTCTCACTCCTATAATTCACCCCTCCACTTT. It encodes CASRRDRNSHSYNSPLHF. V usage is TRBV10-2 and J usage is TRBJ1-6, with 8 bases that match TRBD1. There are 18 residues in the CDR3. The ends lost 6 bases at V and 0 bases at J; junction bases unmatched: 10. The V gene's germline CDR1 is WSHSY and CDR2 SAAADI.

The chain has TRBV2 and TRBJ2-3; 9 bases align to TRBD2. This CDR3 region has 15 residues. The V and J ends lost 2 bases and 0 bases, in that order; junction bases with no gene match: 0. The germline CDR1 and CDR2 sequences are SNHLY and FYNNEI. The CDR3 bases are TGTGCCAGCAGTGAAACTAGCGGGAGCACAGATACGCAGTATTTT. Protein sequence: CASSETSGSTDTQYF.

This clone was seen more than once but under ten times. The rearrangement joins TRBV11-3 to TRBJ1-1, with 9 bases matching TRBD1. The CDR3 extends over 14 amino acids. Germline V gene data show CDR1 as SGHNT and CDR2 as YENEEA. The junction had 2 bases not matched to a gene; V was cut back by 5 bases and J by 1 base. CDR3 bases: TGTGCCAGCAGCCCGGGACAGGGGAACACTGAAGCTTTCTTT. This sequence encodes CASSPGQGNTEAFF.

The V and J genes are TRBV27 and TRBJ2-7; D possibly corresponds to TRBD2 (5 bases). Germline V CDR1 and CDR2: MNHEY, SMNVEV (reference sequence). V was pared by 4 bases and J by 1 base, with 8 bases between. There are 13 residues in the CDR3. The CDR3, as DNA: TGTGCCAGCAGTTCCCGGGGATCCTACGAGCAGTACTTC. Protein sequence: CASSSRGSYEQYF.

V is TRBV30 and J is TRBJ2-2; 11 bases match TRBD1. Germline CDR1 GTSNPN, CDR2 SVGIG (reference sequence). The CDR3 contains 15 residues. The ends lost 3 bases at V and 3 bases at J; junction bases unmatched: 3. Here the CDR3 reads CAWREGQGDTGELFF. CDR3 coding DNA: TGTGCCTGGAGAGAGGGACAGGGGGACACCGGGGAGCTGTTTTTT.

V gene TRBV7-6 combines with J gene TRBJ2-1; 7 bases are a match to TRBD2. J was trimmed by 0 bases and V by 3 bases; bases with no gene match: 5. The CDR3 extends over 16 amino acids. Germline V gene lookup returns CDR1 SGHVS and CDR2 FNYEAQ. CDR3 bases: TGTGCCAGCAGCTTTCTAGCGGAAAGCTCCTACAATGAGCAGTTCTTC. It is translated as CASSFLAESSYNEQFF.

J is TRBJ1-5 and V is TRBV7-6; maybe TRBD1 (6 bases). CDR1 is SGHVS, CDR2 FNYEAQ, per germline. This CDR3 contains 13 residues. Trimming took off 5 bases at V and 4 bases at J, with 9 bases between the two ends. The DNA of the CDR3 is TGTGCCAGCAGCACTCAGGGGAATCAGCCCCAGCATTTT. Its protein product is CASSTQGNQPQHF.

A remark on this clone: The sample carries other DNA sequences with the same CDR3. This CDR3 reads CASSLTGNTEAFF. The CDR3 DNA reads TGTGCCAGCAGTTTGACAGGGAACACTGAAGCTTTCTTT. V gene TRBV28 combines with J gene TRBJ1-1; a possible D gene is TRBD1 (6 bases). The V gene lost 3 bases and the J gene lost 1 base, with 6 bases spanning the gap. Germline-derived CDR1 and CDR2 are MDHEN and SYDVKM. The CDR3 totals 13 residues.

The chain uses TRBV2 and TRBJ1-5; D uncertain. The CDR3 runs 12 residues. V shed 5 bases and J shed 7 bases, with 9 bases lying between them. CDR1 and CDR2 from the germline V gene are SNHLY and FYNNEI. Here the CDR3 DNA reads TGTGCCAGCAGTTTGGAGGAGCAGCCCCAGCATTTT. Encoded protein: CASSLEEQPQHF.

This clone was counted a single time. The chain uses TRBV4-1 and TRBJ2-3, with TRBD2 identical over 7 bases. The CDR3 has 16 residues. The germline V gene encodes CDR1 MGHRA and CDR2 YSYEKL. Losses at the gene ends were 5 bases for V and 0 bases for J; bases not matched to a gene: 8. CDR3 in DNA: TGCGCCAGCAGCAAGCGGGAAGAACTTAGCACAGATACGCAGTATTTT. Its translation: CASSKREELSTDTQYF.

This chain links TRBV6-6 with TRBJ1-1; 12 bases are shared with TRBD1. J was trimmed by 11 bases and V by 4 bases; bases with no gene match: 8. The CDR3 totals 14 residues. CDR1 and CDR2 (germline): MNHNY, SVGAGI (reference sequence). The CDR3 sequence is CASSSPGQGAGAFF. The CDR3 nucleotides are TGTGCCAGCAGTTCGCCGGGACAGGGGGCAGGGGCTTTCTTT.